These T cell receptor beta chains were read from a single sample in a study of cytomegalovirus exposure and HLA in healthy donors. Method: immunoSEQ multiplex PCR; TCRdb's copy keeps in-frame clones and lacks some. The table includes almost 65,000 clones, over 70% detected once. Sequenced sample: PBMCs. The receptors were gathered from a male donor in good health and CMV-seropositive. Each CDR3 is given with its conserved first and last residue. D genes are given only for firm matches. Some rows have no size entry. The others give once, few or many, or a class for an expanded clone.

V	J	D	size	DNA	CDR3
TRBV4-3	TRBJ1-6	-	-	TGCGCCAGCAGCTTAAGTGGGAGAACCCTCCACTTT	CASSLSGRTLHF
TRBV6-5	TRBJ1-1	-	-	TGTGCCAGCAGTTATCGTGATCCAGGGTACACTGAAGCTTTCTTT	CASSYRDPGYTEAFF
TRBV5-1	TRBJ1-1	-	few	TGCGCCAGCAGCACGGGACAAAAGAACACTGAAGCTTTCTTT	CASSTGQKNTEAFF
TRBV27	TRBJ1-2	-	-	TGTGCCAGCAGTTTAGTTTTGGAGGGAGACTATGGCTACACCTTC	CASSLVLEGDYGYTF
TRBV6-1	TRBJ2-7	-	-	TGTGCCAGCAGTGAACAAAGCATCCTACGTTTCGAGCAGTACTTC	CASSEQSILRFEQYF
TRBV15	TRBJ2-1	TRBD2	-	TGTGCCACCAGCAGTCTAGCGGGACCGTTCAATGAGCAGTTCTTC	CATSSLAGPFNEQFF
TRBV11-3	TRBJ1-2	-	few	TGTGATTCGGGGGGAATTGATGGCTACACCTTC	CDSGGIDGYTF
TRBV5-4	TRBJ1-1	-	-	TGTGCCAGCAGCTTGTATTTGACAGCTAACACTGAAGCTTTCTTT	CASSLYLTANTEAFF
TRBV9	TRBJ1-5	TRBD1	-	TGTGCCAGCAGCCAGGACAGGAGCAATCAGCCCCAGCATTTT	CASSQDRSNQPQHF
TRBV6-1	TRBJ1-5	-	-	TGTGCCAGCAGTGAAGTCAACCAGGGGAATCAGCCCCAGCATTTT	CASSEVNQGNQPQHF
TRBV9	TRBJ2-2	-	-	TGTGCCAGCAGCGACCCTGACTGGACCGGGGAGCTGTTTTTT	CASSDPDWTGELFF
TRBV7-9	TRBJ1-1	-	few	TGTGCCAGCAGCCCGGCGGAGGGCATAGTAAACACTGAAGCTTTCTTT	CASSPAEGIVNTEAFF
TRBV5-1	TRBJ1-5	-	-	TGCGCCAGCAGCTTGGAATCCGGACAGACTCAGCCCCAGCATTTT	CASSLESGQTQPQHF
TRBV29-1	TRBJ2-1	-	-	TGCAGCGTTGAATGGGGGGACAATGAGCAGTTCTTC	CSVEWGDNEQFF
TRBV15	TRBJ1-2	-	-	TGTGCCACCAGCAGAGATTTCCAGGGACATGCCTTCGGGAATGGCTACACCTTC	CATSRDFQGHAFGNGYTF
TRBV7-9	TRBJ2-2	-	few	TGTGCCAGCATCCGCACCGGGGAGCTGTTTTTT	CASIRTGELFF
TRBV6-1	TRBJ1-5	-	-	TGTGCCAGCAGTGAAGGGGGCAGGGGCCTGCCCCAGCATTTT	CASSEGGRGLPQHF
TRBV6-5	TRBJ1-1	-	-	TGTGCCGCCGGTCAAGGGGGCACTGAAGCTTTCTTT	CAAGQGGTEAFF
TRBV29-1	TRBJ1-2	-	few	TGCAGCGTACGTGAGCCCGCGAACTATGGCTACACCTTC	CSVREPANYGYTF
TRBV5-6	TRBJ2-1	-	-	TGTGCCAGCAGCCCAGCCCCTACTAGGTTATCCTACAATGAGCAGTTCTTC	CASSPAPTRLSYNEQFF
TRBV5-4	TRBJ1-1	TRBD1	-	TGTGCCAGCTACTCGTTCGGACAGGGGAAAAGTGAAGCTTTCTTT	CASYSFGQGKSEAFF
TRBV7-6	TRBJ1-1	-	-	TGTGCCAGCAGCTTAGAAGACACATCGAACACTGAAGCTTTCTTT	CASSLEDTSNTEAFF
TRBV12-5	TRBJ2-3	-	-	TGTGCTAGTGGTTTGGTAATAACAGATACGCAGTATTTT	CASGLVITDTQYF
TRBV13	TRBJ1-1	-	-	TGTGCCAGCAGACGGGGGGAGGCTTTCTTT	CASRRGEAFF
TRBV7-9	TRBJ2-7	TRBD2	-	TGTGCCAGCAGCTGGTTCGGGGGGGCTAGCCACGAGCAGTACTTC	CASSWFGGASHEQYF
TRBV7-9	TRBJ1-3	TRBD1	-	TGTGCCAGCAGCTGGGGACAGGGCTTTAACTCTGGAAACACCATATATTTT	CASSWGQGFNSGNTIYF
TRBV27	TRBJ2-7	TRBD1	-	TGTGCCAGCAGCTGGAACAGGGGTGGCGAATCGTACTTC	CASSWNRGGESYF
TRBV7-9	TRBJ1-5	TRBD1	-	TGTGCCAGCAGCTTAGGCCGTGACAGGGGGCACAATCAGCCCCAGCATTTT	CASSLGRDRGHNQPQHF
TRBV27	TRBJ2-5	TRBD1	-	TGTGCCAGCAGTTGGGGACAGGGGAAGCAGTACTTC	CASSWGQGKQYF
TRBV28	TRBJ1-6	-	-	TGTGCCAGCAGCGGGGGGGGGTTTGACGGACCCCTCCACTTT	CASSGGGFDGPLHF
TRBV7-2	TRBJ1-1	TRBD1	few	TGTGCCAGCAGCTCTCGGGACAGGGGGACTGAAGCTTTCTTT	CASSSRDRGTEAFF
TRBV7-8	TRBJ2-7	TRBD2	-	TGTGCCAGCAGCTTCAATCCCACCTCTCGCGGGAGTACCTACGAGCAGTACTTC	CASSFNPTSRGSTYEQYF
TRBV4-2	TRBJ2-5	TRBD2	-	TGTGCCAGCAGCCAAGGACTAGCGGGGACCCGGCCCCAGTACTTC	CASSQGLAGTRPQYF
TRBV10-3	TRBJ2-2	-	-	TGTGCCATCAGTGCCCGGGACACGACCGGGGAGCTGTTTTTT	CAISARDTTGELFF
TRBV4-1	TRBJ2-2	-	-	TGCGCCAGCAGCCAAGAATATCAGGGCGAGATCGGGGAGCTGTTTTTT	CASSQEYQGEIGELFF
TRBV18	TRBJ2-7	TRBD1	once	TGTGCCAGCTCTCGTCCGGGACAGGGGGGCTACGAGCAGTACTTC	CASSRPGQGGYEQYF
TRBV6-1	TRBJ1-5	-	-	TGTGCCAGCAGTGAAGGGGAGGGCGCTCAGCCCCAGCATTTT	CASSEGEGAQPQHF
TRBV6-6	TRBJ1-5	-	-	TGTGCCAGCAGCCCCCCGGCGGGGCAGTTAAATCAGCCCCAGCATTTT	CASSPPAGQLNQPQHF
TRBV5-4	TRBJ2-2	-	-	TGTGCCAGCAGCTTGGGGACACAGAACACCGGGGAGCTGTTTTTT	CASSLGTQNTGELFF
TRBV28	TRBJ1-4	TRBD1	-	TGTGCCAGCAGTCCTCCGGCCGGGACAGGGGGAGAAGGTGAAAAACTGTTTTTT	CASSPPAGTGGEGEKLFF
TRBV7-2	TRBJ1-1	-	few	TGTGCCAGCAGCCTTGACAGGAACACTGAAGCTTTCTTT	CASSLDRNTEAFF
TRBV28	TRBJ1-6	TRBD1	-	TGTGCCAGCAGTCGCCCCGACAGGGACCTTAATTCACCCCTCCACTTT	CASSRPDRDLNSPLHF
TRBV29-1	TRBJ2-1	TRBD2	-	TGCAGCGGCAGGGGCGGGGGGACCCCTTACAATGAGCAGTTCTTC	CSGRGGGTPYNEQFF
TRBV2	TRBJ2-2	-	-	TGTGCCAGCAGTCGCGGAGGGAACGTAAACACCGGGGAGCTGTTTTTT	CASSRGGNVNTGELFF
TRBV4-2	TRBJ2-7	TRBD2	-	TGTGCCAGCAGCCAAGATCCTAGCGGGGGGGTAAACGAGCAGTACTTC	CASSQDPSGGVNEQYF
TRBV27	TRBJ1-2	-	-	TGTGCCAGCAGTAACTACAACTATGGCTACACCTTC	CASSNYNYGYTF
TRBV19	TRBJ2-1	TRBD1	-	TGTGCCAGTAGCGACAGGGGGGTTTACAATGAGCAGTTCTTC	CASSDRGVYNEQFF